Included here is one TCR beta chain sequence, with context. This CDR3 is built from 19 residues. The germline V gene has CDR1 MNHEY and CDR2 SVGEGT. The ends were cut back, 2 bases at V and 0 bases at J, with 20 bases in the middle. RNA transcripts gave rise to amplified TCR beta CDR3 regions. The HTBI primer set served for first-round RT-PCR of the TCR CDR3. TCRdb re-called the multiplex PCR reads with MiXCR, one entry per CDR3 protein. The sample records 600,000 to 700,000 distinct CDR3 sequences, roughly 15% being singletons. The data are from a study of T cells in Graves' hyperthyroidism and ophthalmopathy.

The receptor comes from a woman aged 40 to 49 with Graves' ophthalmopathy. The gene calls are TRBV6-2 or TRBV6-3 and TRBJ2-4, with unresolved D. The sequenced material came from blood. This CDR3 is CASSYHITDDYLAKNIQYF. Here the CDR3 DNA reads TGTGCCAGCAGTTACCATATAACGGACGATTACCTAGCCAAAAACATTCAGTACTTC.